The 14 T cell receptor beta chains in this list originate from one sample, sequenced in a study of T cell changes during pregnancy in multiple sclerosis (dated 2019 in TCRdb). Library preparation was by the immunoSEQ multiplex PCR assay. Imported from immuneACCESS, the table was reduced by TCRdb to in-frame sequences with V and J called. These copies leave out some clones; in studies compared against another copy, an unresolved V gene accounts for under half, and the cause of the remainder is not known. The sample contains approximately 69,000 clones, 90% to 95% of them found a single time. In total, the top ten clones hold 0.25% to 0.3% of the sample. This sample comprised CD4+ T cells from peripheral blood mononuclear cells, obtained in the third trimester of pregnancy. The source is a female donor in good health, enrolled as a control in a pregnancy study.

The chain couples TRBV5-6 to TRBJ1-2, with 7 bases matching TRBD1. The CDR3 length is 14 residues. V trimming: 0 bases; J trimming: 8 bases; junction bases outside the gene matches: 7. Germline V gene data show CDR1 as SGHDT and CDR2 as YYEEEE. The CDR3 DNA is TGTGCCAGCAGCTTGGGACAGGGTAGGGGAGGCTACACCTTC. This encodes CASSLGQGRGGYTF. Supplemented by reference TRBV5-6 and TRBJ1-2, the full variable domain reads DAGVTQSPTHLIKTRGQQVTLRCSPKSGHDTVSWYQQALGQGPQFIFQYYEEEERQRGNFPDRFSGHQFPNYSSELNVNALLLGDSALYLCASSLGQGRGGYTFGSGTRLTVV.

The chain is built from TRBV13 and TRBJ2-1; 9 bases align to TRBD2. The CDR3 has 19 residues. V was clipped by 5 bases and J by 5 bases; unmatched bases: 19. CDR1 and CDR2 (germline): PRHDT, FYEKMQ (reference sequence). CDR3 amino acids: CASSPTLAGWLSANNEQFF. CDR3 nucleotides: TGTGCCAGCAGCCCAACCCTAGCGGGGTGGCTGTCTGCCAACAATGAGCAGTTCTTC.

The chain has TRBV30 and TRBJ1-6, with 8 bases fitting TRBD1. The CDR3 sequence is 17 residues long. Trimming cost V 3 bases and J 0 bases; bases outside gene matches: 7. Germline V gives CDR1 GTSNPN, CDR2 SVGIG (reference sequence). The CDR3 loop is CAWRGGQGSSYNSPLHF. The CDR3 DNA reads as TGTGCCTGGAGGGGAGGACAGGGAAGCTCCTATAATTCACCCCTCCACTTT.

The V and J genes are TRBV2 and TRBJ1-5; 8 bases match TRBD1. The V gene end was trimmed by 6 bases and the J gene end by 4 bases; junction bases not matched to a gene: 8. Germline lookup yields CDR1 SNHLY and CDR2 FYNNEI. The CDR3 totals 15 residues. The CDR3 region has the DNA TGTGCCAGCAGCCGGGACAGGTCGGGGAATCAGCCCCAGCATTTT. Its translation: CASSRDRSGNQPQHF.

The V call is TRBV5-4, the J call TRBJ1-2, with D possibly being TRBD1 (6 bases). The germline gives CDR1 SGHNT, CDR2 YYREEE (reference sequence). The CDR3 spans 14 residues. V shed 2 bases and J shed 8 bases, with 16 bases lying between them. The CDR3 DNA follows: TGTGCCAGCAGCTTAGACTCAGGGGTCGGGGGCTACACCTTC. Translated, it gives CASSLDSGVGGYTF.

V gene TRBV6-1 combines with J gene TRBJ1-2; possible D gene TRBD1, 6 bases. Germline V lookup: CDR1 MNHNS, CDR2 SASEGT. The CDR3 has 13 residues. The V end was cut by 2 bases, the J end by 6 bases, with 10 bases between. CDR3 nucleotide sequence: TGTGCCAGCAGTGAATACAGGGTCGATGGCTACACCTTC. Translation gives CASSEYRVDGYTF.

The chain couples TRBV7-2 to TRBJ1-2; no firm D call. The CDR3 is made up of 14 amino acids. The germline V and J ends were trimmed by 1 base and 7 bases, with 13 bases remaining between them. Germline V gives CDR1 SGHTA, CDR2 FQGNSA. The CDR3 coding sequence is TGTGCCAGCAGCTTAGGCCCAGAAATGGTTGGCTACACCTTC. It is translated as CASSLGPEMVGYTF.

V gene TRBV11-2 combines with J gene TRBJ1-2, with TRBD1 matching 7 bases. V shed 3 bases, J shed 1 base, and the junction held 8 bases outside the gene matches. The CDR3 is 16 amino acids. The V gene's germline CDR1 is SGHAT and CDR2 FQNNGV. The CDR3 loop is CASSLTRTGLNYGYTF. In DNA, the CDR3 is TGTGCCAGCAGCTTGACTCGGACAGGACTTAACTATGGCTACACCTTC.

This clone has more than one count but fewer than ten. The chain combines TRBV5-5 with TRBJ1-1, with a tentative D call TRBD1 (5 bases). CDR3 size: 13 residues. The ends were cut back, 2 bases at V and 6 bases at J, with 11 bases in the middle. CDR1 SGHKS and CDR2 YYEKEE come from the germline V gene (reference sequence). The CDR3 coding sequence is TGTGCCAGCAGCTTCTCAGGGTATTCTGAAGCTTTCTTT. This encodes CASSFSGYSEAFF.

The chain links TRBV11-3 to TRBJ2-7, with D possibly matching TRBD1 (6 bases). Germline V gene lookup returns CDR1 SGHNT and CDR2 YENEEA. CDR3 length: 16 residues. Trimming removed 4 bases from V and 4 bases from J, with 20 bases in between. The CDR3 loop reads CASSSSGIEGTYEQYF. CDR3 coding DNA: TGTGCCAGCAGCTCTTCAGGGATCGAAGGGACATACGAGCAGTACTTC.

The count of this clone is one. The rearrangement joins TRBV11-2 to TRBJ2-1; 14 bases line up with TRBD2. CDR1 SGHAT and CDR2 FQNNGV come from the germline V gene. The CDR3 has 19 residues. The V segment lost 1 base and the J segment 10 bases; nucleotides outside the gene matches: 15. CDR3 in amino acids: CASSLVPSGTSGGLGEQFF. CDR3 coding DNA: TGTGCCAGCAGCTTAGTCCCCTCGGGGACTAGCGGGGGTCTCGGCGAGCAGTTCTTC.

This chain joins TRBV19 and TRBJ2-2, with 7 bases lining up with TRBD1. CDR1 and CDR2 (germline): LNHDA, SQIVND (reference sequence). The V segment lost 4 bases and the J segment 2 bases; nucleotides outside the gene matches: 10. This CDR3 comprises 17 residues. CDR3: CASSTDRVYSNTGELFF. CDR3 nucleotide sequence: TGTGCCAGTAGTACCGACAGGGTTTACTCAAACACCGGGGAGCTGTTTTTT. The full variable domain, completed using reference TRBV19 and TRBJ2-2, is DGGITQSPKYLFRKEGQNVTLSCEQNLNHDAMYWYRQDPGQGLRLIYYSQIVNDFQKGDIAEGYSVSREKKESFPLTVTSAQKNPTAFYLCASSTDRVYSNTGELFFGEGSRLTVL.

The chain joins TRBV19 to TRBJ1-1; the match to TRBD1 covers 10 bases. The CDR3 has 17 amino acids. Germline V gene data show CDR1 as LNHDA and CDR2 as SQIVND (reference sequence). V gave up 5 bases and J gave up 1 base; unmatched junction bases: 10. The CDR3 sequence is CASSSRQGAPWNTEAFF. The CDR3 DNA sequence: TGTGCCAGTAGTTCTAGACAGGGGGCCCCTTGGAACACTGAAGCTTTCTTT.

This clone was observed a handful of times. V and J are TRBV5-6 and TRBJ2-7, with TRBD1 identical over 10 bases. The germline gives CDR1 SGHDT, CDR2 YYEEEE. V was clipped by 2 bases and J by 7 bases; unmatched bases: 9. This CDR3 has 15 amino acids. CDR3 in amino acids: CASSLLRDRGGEQYF. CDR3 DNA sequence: TGTGCCAGCAGCTTACTCCGGGACAGGGGTGGTGAGCAGTACTTC.